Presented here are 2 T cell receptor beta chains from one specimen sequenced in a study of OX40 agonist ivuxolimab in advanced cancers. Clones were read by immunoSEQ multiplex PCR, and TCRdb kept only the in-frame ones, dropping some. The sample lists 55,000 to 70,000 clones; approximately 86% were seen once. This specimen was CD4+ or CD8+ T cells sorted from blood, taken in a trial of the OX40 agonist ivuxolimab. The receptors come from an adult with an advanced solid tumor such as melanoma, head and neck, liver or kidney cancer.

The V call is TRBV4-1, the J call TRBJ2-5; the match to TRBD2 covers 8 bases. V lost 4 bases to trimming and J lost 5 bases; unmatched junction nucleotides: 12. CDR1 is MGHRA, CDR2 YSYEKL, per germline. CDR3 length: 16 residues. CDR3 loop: CASSPQRGGGQETQYF. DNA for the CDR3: TGCGCCAGCAGCCCTCAACGGGGCGGGGGGCAGGAGACCCAGTACTTC.

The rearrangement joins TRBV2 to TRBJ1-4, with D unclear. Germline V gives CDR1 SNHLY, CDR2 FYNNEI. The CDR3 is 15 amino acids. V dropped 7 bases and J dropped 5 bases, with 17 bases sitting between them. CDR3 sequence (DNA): TGTGCCAGCATTAACACCGGCGGGGTCAATGAAAAACTGTTTTTT. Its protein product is CASINTGGVNEKLFF. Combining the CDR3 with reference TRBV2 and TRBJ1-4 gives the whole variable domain EPEVTQTPSHQVTQMGQEVILRCVPISNHLYFYWYRQILGQKVEFLVSFYNNEISEKSEIFDDQFSVERPDGSNFTLKIRSTKLEDSAMYFCASINTGGVNEKLFFGSGTQLSVL.